These 3 T cell receptor beta chains originate from one sample sequenced in a study of T-cell reconstitution after alpha-beta-depleted transplantation in children. Construction of the TCRbeta library involved unique molecular identifiers. MiXCR was run by TCRdb on the PCR reads, yielding one entry per CDR3 protein. The repertoire holds roughly 490,000 distinct CDR3 sequences, with 9.5% to 12% as singletons. This specimen consisted of PBMCs, mostly from graft donor cells, obtained 180 days after TCRalphabeta/CD19-depleted stem cell transplant. These receptors were collected from a female patient aged 2-9 years who had a stem cell transplant for aplastic anemia, so the T cells may come from the graft donor.

The chain joins TRBV5-5 to TRBJ1-4; D uncertain. The ends were cut back, 1 base at V and 7 bases at J, with 5 bases in the middle. The germline V gene has CDR1 SGHKS and CDR2 YYEKEE (reference sequence). The CDR3 loop spans 12 amino acids. The CDR3 nucleotides are TGTGCCAGCAGCTTGAGGAGTGAAAAACTGTTTTTT. Its protein product is CASSLRSEKLFF.

This clonotype was observed at least ten times. V and J are TRBV12-3 or TRBV12-4 and TRBJ1-3, with 7 bases identical to TRBD1. The CDR3 covers 16 residues. The J segment lost 2 bases and the V segment lost 2 bases, leaving 6 bases of the junction unmatched. CDR3 protein: CASSLTRQGAGNTIYF. In nucleotides, the CDR3 is TGTGCCAGCAGTTTAACTAGACAGGGCGCTGGAAACACCATATATTTT.

This clonotype turned up a few times. The chain uses TRBV29-1 and TRBJ1-2; D remains unclear. Trimming pared 3 bases from V and 10 bases from J, leaving 6 bases between. The CDR3 has 9 amino acids. In germline, CDR1 is SQVTM, CDR2 ANQGSEA. CDR3 nucleotides: TGCAGCGTTGACAGGCCCTACACCTTC. Its translation: CSVDRPYTF.